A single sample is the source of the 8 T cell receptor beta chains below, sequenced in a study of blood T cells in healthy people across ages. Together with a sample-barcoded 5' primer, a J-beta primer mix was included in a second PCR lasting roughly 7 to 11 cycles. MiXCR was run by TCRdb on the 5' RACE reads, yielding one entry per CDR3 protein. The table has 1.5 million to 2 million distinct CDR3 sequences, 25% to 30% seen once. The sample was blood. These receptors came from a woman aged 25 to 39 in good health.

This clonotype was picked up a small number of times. The CDR3: CASSQEEQGATEKLFF. CDR3 DNA: TGCGCCAGCAGCCAAGAAGAGCAGGGGGCTACTGAAAAACTGTTTTTT. The genes are TRBV4-1 and TRBJ1-4, with 8 bases identical to TRBD1. The CDR3 is 16 amino acids. CDR1 is MGHRA and CDR2 is YSYEKL in the germline V gene. V shed 0 bases and J 7 bases; nucleotides not matched to a gene: 7.

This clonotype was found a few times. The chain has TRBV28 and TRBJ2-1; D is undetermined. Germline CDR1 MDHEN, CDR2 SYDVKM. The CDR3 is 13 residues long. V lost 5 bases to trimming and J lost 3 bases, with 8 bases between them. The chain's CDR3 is CASSTTNYNEQFF. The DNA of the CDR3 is TGTGCCAGCAGTACCACTAACTACAATGAGCAGTTCTTC.

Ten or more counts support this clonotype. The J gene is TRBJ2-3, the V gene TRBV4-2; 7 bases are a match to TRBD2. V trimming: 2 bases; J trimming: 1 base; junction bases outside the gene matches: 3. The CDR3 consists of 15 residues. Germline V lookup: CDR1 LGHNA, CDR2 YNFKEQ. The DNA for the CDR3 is TGTGCCAGCAGCCAACGCACTAGCGGCACAGATACGCAGTATTTT. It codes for CASSQRTSGTDTQYF.

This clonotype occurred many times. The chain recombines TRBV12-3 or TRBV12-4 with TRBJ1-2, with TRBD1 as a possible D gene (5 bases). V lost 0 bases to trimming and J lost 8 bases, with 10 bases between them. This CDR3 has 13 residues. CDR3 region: CASSLAGERGYTF. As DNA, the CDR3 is TGTGCCAGCAGTTTAGCAGGGGAGAGGGGCTACACCTTC.

The CDR3 nucleotides are TGTGCCATCAGTGACTCGAAGAGTGACACAGATACGCAGTATTTT. Translated: CAISDSKSDTDTQYF. The rearrangement joins TRBV10-3 to TRBJ2-3; D call uncertain. Germline values: CDR1 ENHRY, CDR2 SYGVKD. Trimming removed 3 bases from V and 2 bases from J, with 12 bases in between. There are 15 residues in the CDR3.

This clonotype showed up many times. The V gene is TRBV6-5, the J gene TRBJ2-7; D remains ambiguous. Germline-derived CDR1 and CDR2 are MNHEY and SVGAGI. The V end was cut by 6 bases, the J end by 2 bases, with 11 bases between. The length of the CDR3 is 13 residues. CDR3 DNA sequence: TGTGCCAGCAGAGAAACAGTCACCTACGAGCAGTACTTC. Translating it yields CASRETVTYEQYF.

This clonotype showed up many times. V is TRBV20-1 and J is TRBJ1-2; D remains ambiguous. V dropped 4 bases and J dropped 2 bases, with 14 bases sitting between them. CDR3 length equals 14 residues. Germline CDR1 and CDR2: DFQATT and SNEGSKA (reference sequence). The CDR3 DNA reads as TGCAGTGCTATAGACCGAAAGGGAAACTATGGCTACACCTTC. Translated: CSAIDRKGNYGYTF.

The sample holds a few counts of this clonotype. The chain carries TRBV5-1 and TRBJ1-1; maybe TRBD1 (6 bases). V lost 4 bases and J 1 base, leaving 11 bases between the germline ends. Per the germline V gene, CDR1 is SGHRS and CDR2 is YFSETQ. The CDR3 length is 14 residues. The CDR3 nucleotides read TGCGCCAGCAGCCATGGACAGCCGAACACTGAAGCTTTCTTT. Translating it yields CASSHGQPNTEAFF.